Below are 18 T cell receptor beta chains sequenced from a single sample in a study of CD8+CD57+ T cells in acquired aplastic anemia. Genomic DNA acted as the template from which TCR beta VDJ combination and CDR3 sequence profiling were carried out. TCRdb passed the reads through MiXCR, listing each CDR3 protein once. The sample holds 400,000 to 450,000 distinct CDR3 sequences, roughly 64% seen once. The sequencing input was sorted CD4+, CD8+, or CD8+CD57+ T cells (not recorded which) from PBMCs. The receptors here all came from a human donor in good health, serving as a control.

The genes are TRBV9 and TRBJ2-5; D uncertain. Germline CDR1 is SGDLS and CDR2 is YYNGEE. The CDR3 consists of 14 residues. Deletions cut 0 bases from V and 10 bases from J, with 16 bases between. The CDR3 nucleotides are TGTGCCAGCAGCGTAGGGTCAGCCTACAATGACCAGTACTTC. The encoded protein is CASSVGSAYNDQYF.

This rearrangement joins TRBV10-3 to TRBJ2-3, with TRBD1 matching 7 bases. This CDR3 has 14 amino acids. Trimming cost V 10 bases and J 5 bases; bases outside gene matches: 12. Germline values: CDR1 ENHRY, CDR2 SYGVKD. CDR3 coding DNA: TGTGCCACCGGTGACATACAGGGGAGAGATACGCAGTATTTT. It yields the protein CATGDIQGRDTQYF.

The CDR3 DNA reads as TGTGCCGGCAATCGACGGAAGCCCACAATGTATGGCTACACCTTC. It encodes CAGNRRKPTMYGYTF. This chain links TRBV2 with TRBJ1-2; D is ambiguous. Trimming took off 11 bases at V and 5 bases at J, with 24 bases between the two ends. This CDR3 has 15 amino acids. Germline V lookup: CDR1 SNHLY, CDR2 FYNNEI.

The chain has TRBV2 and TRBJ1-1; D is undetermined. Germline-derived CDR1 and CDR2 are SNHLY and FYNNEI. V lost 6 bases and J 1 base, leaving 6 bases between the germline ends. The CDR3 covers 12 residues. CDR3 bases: TGTGCCAGCAGGATACCGAACACTGAAGCTTTCTTT. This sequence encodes CASRIPNTEAFF.

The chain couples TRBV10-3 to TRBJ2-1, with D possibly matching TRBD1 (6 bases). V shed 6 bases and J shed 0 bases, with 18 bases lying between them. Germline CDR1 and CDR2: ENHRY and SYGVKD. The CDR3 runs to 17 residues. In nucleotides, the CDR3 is TGTGCCATCAGCCAAGCTAGAAGGACAGACTCCTACAATGAGCAGTTCTTC. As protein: CAISQARRTDSYNEQFF.

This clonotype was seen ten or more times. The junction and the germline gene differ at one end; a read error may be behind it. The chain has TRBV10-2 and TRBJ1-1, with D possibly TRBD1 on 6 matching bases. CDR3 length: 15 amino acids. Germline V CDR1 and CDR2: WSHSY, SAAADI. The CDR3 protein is CAGSDPQGLSTEAFF. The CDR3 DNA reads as TGCGCCGGCAGTGACCCCCAGGGGCTGAGCACTGAAGCTTTCTTT.

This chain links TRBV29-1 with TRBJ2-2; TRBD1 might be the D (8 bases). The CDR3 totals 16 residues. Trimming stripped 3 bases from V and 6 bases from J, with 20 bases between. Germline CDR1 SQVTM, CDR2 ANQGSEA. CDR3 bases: TGCAGCGTTGAGGCAACCACAGGGGGGGCGGCCGGGGAGCTGTTTTTT. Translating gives CSVEATTGGAAGELFF.

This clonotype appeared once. The CDR3 DNA reads TGCAGTGCCCGGACAGGGGGGGGCGCCGAAGCTTTCTTT. Protein: CSARTGGGAEAFF. V and J are TRBV29-1 and TRBJ2-7; TRBD1 matches at 10 bases. TRBJ1-1 explains the end of the DNA better; the J call may be wrong. This CDR3 contains 13 residues. Germline V gene lookup returns CDR1 SQVTM and CDR2 ANQGSEA.

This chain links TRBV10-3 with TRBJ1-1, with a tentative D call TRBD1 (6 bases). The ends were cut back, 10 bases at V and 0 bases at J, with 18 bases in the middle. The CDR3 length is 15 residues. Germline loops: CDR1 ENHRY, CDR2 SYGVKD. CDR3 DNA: TGTGCCAGCAGCCTCGACAGGTCCATGAACACTGAAGCTTTCTTT. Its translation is CASSLDRSMNTEAFF.

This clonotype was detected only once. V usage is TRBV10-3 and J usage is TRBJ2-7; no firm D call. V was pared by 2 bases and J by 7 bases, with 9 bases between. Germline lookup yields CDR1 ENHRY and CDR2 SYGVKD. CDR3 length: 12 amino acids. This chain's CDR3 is CAISEGRQEQYF. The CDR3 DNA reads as TGTGCCATCAGTGAGGGCCGACAAGAGCAGTACTTC.

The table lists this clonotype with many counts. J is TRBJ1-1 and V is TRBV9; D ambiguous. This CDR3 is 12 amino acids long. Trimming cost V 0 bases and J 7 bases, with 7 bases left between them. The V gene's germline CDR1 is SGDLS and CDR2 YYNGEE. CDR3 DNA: TGTGCCAGCAGCGTAGTCGGCCGTGAAGCTTTCTTT. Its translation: CASSVVGREAFF. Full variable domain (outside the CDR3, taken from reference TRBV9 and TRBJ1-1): DSGVTQTPKHLITATGQRVTLRCSPRSGDLSVYWYQQSLDQGLQFLIQYYNGEERAKGNILERFSAQQFPDLHSELNLSSLELGDSALYFCASSVVGREAFFGQGTRLTVV.

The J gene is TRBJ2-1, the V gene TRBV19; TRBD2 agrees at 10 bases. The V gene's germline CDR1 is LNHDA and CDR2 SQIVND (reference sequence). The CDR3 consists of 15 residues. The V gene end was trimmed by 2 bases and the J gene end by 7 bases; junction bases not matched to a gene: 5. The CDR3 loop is CASSISLAGVNEQFF. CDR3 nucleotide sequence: TGTGCCAGTAGTATAAGTCTAGCGGGAGTTAATGAGCAGTTCTTC.

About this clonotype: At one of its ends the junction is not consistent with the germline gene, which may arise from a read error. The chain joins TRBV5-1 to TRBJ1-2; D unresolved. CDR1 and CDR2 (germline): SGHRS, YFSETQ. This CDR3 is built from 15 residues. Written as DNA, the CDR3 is TGTGCCAGCAGCTTGGAACAGAATCATTCCTATGGCTACACCTTC. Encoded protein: CASSLEQNHSYGYTF.

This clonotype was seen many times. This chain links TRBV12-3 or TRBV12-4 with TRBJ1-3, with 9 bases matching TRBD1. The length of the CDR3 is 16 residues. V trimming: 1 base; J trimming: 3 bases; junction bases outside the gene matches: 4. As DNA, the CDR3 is TGTGCCAGCAGTTTAGTGGGACAGGGATTTGGAAACACCATATATTTT. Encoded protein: CASSLVGQGFGNTIYF.

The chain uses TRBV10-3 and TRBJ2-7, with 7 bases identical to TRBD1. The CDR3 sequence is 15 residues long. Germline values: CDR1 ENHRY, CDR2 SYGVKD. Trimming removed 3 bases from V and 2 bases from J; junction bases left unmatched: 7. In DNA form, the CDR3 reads TGTGCCATCAGTGACAAGTCAGGGGGACCCTACGAGCAGTACTTC. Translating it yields CAISDKSGGPYEQYF.

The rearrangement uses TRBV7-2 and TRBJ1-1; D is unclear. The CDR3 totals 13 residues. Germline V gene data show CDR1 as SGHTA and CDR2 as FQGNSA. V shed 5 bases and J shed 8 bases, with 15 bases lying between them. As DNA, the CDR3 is TGTGCCAGCAGCAAAGGCCGCGCCGAAGAAGCTTTCTTT. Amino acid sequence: CASSKGRAEEAFF.

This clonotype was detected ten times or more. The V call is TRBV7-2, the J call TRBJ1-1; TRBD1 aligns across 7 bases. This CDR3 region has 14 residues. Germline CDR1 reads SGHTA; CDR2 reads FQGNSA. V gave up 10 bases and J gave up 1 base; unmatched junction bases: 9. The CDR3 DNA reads TGTGCCACCACCAGGGGGGGGGCGAACACTGAAGCTTTCTTT. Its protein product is CATTRGGANTEAFF.

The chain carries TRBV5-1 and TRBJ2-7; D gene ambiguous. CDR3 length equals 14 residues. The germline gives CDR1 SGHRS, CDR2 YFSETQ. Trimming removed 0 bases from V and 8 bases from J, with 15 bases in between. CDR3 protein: CASSLGGVLGQQYF. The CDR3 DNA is TGCGCCAGCAGCTTGGGAGGAGTCCTGGGCCAGCAGTACTTC.